This TCR beta chain is from a study of blood T cell repertoires in COVID-19. Study background: COVID-19 samples, acute and convalescent, were from the United States, Italy and Spain.

Germline loops: CDR1 SGHRS, CDR2 YFSETQ. The CDR3 sequence is 14 residues long. V trimming: 4 bases; J trimming: 5 bases; junction bases outside the gene matches: 7. The table came from immunoSEQ multiplex PCR; TCRdb's copy has only in-frame clones and leaves some out. The sample lists roughly 10,000 clones; 80% to 90% were seen once. Sequenced sample: peripheral blood. The clonotype was recovered from a human donor in a cohort sampled during active COVID-19. This chain joins TRBV5-1 and TRBJ2-7; 9 nucleotides agree with TRBD1. This chain's CDR3 is CASSPQGALNEQYF. CDR3 DNA: TGCGCCAGCAGCCCACAGGGGGCTCTAAACGAGCAGTACTTC.